This T cell receptor beta chain was sequenced in a study of cytomegalovirus exposure and HLA in healthy donors. Study as a whole: Early released data had tens of millions of unique TCRs, all coming from HLA-typed donors.

With regard to this clone: Its antigen is as yet unknown.

General study results and limits: Confirmation in vitro established that three CMV-associated chains were specific for CMV antigens.

PCR amplification relied on 60 Vbeta primers (plus 13 Jbeta primers). TCRdb keeps only in-frame clones here, not all; method: immunoSEQ multiplex PCR. The table has hundreds of thousands of clones, 65% to 85% seen once. This CDR3 region has 16 residues. Trimming removed 6 bases from V and 5 bases from J; junction bases left unmatched: 6. Per germline, CDR1 MNHNY and CDR2 SVGAGI (reference sequence). The V gene is TRBV6-6, the J gene TRBJ2-1, with 14 bases aligning to TRBD2. The clonotype was recovered from a boy aged 2-15 years in good health and CMV-seronegative. The specimen was PBMCs. The CDR3: CASRGLAGVLNNEQFF. CDR3 nucleotides: TGTGCCAGCAGGGGACTAGCGGGGGTCCTAAACAATGAGCAGTTCTTC.